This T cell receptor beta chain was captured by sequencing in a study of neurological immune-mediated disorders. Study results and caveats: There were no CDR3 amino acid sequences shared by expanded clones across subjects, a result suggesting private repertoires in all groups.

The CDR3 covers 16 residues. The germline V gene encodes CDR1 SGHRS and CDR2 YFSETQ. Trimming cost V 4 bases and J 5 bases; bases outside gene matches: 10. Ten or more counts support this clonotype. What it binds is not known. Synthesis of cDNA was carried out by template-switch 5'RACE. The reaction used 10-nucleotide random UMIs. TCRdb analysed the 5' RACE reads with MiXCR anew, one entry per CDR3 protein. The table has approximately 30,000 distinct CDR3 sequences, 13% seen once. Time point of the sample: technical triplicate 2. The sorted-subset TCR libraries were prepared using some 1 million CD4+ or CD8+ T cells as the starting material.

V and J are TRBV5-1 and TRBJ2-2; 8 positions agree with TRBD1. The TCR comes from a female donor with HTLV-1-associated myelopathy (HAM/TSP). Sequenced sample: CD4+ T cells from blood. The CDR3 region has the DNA TGCGCCAGCAGCCTCCAGGGGGCAACGTGGACCGGGGAGCTGTTTTTT. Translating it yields CASSLQGATWTGELFF.